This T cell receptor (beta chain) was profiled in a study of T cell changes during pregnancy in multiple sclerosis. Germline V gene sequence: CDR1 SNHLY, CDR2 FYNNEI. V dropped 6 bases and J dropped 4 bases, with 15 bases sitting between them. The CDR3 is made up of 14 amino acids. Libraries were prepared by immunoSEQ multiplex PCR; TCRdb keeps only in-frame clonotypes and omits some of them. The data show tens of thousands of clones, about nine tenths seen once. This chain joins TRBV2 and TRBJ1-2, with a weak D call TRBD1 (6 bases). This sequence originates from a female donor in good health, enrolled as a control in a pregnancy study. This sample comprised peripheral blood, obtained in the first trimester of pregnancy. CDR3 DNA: TGTGCCAGCAGACAGGGCCACGGGCCCTATGGCTACACCTTC. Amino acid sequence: CASRQGHGPYGYTF.